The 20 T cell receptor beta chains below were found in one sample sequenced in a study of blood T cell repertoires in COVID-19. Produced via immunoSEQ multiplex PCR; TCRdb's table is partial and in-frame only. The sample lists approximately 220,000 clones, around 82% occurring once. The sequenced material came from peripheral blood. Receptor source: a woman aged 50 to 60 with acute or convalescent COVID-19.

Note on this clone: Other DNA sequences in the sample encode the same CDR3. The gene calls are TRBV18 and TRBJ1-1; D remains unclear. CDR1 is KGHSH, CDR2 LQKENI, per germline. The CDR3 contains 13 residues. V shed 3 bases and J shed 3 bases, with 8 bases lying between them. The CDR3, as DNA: TGTGCCAGCTCACCGAACCGGGACACTGAAGCTTTCTTT. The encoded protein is CASSPNRDTEAFF.

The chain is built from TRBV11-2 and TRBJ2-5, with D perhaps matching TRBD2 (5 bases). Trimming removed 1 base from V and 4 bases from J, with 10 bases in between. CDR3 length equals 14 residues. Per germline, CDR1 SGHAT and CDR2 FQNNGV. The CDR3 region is CASSLGQAGETQYF. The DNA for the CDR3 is TGTGCCAGCAGCTTAGGTCAGGCGGGAGAGACCCAGTACTTC.

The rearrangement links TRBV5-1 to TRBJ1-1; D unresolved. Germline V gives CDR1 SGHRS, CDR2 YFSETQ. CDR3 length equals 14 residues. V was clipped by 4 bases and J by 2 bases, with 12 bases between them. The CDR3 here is CASSPERSNTEAFF. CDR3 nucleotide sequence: TGCGCCAGCAGCCCCGAACGGTCCAACACTGAAGCTTTCTTT.

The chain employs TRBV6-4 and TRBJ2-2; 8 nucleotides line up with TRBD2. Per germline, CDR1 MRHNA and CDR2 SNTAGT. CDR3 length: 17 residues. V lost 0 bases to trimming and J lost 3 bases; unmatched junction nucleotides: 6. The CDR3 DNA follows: TGTGCCAGCAGTGACTCTATCGGGAGGGTCGACACCGGGGAGCTGTTTTTT. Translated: CASSDSIGRVDTGELFF.

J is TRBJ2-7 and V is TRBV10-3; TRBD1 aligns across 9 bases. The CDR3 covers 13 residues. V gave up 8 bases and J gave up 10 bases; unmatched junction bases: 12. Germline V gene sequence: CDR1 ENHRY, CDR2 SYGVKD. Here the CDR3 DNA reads TGTGCCATCGCTTTGGACAGGGGATACCAACAGTACTTC. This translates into CAIALDRGYQQYF.

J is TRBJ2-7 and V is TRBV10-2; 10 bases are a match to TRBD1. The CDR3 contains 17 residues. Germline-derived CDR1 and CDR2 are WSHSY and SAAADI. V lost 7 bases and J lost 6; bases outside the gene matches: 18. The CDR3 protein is CASTRTGGAWGWGEQYF. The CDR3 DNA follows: TGCGCCAGCACGAGGACAGGGGGAGCGTGGGGATGGGGCGAGCAGTACTTC.

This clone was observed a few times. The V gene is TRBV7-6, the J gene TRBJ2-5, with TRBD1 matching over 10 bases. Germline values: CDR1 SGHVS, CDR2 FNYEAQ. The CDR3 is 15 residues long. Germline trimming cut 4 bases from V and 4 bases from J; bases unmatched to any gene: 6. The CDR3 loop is CASSSRTGGSETQYF. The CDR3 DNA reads TGTGCCAGCAGCTCCCGGACAGGGGGGTCAGAGACCCAGTACTTC.

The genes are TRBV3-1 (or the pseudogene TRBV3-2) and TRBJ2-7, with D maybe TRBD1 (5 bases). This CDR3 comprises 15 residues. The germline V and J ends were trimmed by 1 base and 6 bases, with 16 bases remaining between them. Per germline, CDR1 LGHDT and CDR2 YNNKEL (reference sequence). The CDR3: CASSQAGRASLEQYF. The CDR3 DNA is TGTGCCAGCAGCCAAGCAGGCAGGGCGAGCCTCGAGCAGTACTTC.

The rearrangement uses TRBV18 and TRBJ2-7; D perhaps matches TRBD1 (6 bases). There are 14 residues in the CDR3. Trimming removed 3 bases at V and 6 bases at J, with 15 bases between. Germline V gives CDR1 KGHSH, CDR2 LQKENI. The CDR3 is CASSPTQGRGEQYF. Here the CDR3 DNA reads TGTGCCAGCTCACCTACACAGGGCCGGGGCGAGCAGTACTTC.

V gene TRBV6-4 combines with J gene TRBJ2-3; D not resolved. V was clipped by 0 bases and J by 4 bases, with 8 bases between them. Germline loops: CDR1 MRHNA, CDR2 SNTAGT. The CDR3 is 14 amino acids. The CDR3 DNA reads TGTGCCAGCAGTGACTCTTGGGCCGCAGATACGCAGTATTTT. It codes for CASSDSWAADTQYF.

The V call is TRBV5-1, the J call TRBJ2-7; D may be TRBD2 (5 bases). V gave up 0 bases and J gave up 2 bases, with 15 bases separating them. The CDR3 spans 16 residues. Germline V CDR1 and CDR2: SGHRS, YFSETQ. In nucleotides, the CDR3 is TGCGCCAGCAGCTTGGAAGGGAGCCAACCTACCTACGAGCAGTACTTC. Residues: CASSLEGSQPTYEQYF.

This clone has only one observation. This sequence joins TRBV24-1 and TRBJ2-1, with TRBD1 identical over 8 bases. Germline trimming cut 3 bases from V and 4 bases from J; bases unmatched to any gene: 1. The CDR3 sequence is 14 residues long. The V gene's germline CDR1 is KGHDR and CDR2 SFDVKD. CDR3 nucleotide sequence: TGTGCCACCAGTGATAGGGACAGGTACAATGAGCAGTTCTTC. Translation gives CATSDRDRYNEQFF.

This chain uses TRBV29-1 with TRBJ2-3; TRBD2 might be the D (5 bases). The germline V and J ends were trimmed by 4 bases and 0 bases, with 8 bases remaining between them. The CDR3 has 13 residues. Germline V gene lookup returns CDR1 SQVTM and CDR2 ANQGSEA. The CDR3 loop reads CSVGTSSTDTQYF. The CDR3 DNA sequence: TGCAGCGTTGGGACTTCGAGCACAGATACGCAGTATTTT.

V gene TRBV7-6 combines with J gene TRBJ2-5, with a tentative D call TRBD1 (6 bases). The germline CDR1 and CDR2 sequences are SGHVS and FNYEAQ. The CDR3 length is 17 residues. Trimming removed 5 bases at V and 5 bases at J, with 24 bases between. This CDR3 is CASSAELRGLGKETQYF. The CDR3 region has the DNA TGTGCCAGCAGCGCTGAACTCAGGGGATTGGGCAAGGAGACCCAGTACTTC.

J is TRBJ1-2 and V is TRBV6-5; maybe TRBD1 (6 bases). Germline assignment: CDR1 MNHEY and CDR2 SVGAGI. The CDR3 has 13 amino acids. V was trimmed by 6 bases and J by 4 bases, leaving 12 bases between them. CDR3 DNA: TGTGCCAGCAGGGATACAGGGAGCTATGGCTACACCTTC. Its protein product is CASRDTGSYGYTF.

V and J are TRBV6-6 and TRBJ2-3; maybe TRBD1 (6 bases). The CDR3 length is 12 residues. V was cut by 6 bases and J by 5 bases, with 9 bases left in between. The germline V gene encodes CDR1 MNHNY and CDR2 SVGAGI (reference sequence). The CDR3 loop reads CASSLQGDTQYF. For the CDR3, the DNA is TGTGCCAGCAGCCTACAGGGAGATACGCAGTATTTT.

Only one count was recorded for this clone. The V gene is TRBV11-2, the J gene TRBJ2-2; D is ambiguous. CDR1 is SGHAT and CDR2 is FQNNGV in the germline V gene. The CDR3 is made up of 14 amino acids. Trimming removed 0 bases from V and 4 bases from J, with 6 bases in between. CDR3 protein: CASSLDPFTGELFF. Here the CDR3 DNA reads TGTGCCAGCAGCTTAGATCCTTTCACCGGGGAGCTGTTTTTT.

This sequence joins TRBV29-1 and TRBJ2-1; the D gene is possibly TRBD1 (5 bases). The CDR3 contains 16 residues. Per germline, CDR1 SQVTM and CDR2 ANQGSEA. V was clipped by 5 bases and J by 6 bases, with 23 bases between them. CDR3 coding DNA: TGCAGCGTTCCCCAGCTACGGACAAGGGGCTTCAATGAGCAGTTCTTC. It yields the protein CSVPQLRTRGFNEQFF.

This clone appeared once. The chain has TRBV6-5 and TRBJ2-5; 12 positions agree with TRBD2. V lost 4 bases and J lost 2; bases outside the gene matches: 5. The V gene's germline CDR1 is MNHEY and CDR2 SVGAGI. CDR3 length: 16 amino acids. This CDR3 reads CASSSGLAGSQETQYF. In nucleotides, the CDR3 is TGTGCCAGCAGTTCCGGACTAGCGGGATCGCAAGAGACCCAGTACTTC.

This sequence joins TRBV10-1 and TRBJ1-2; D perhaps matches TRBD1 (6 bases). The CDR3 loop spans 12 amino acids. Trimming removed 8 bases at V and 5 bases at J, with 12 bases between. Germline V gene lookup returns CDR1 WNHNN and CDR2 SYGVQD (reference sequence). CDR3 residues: CASRQDSYGYTF. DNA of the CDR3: TGCGCCAGCCGACAGGATTCTTATGGCTACACCTTC.